The clone carrying this T cell receptor beta chain was picked up a small number of times. Its antigen is unknown. Here immunoSEQ multiplex PCR was the method, and the copy in TCRdb shows in-frame clones only, minus some. The sample contains some 1,100,000 clones, around 82% of which appear only once. It was into CD45RA+ naive and CD45RA-negative memory subsets that the CD4+ cells were split. The record originates from a study of shared clonotypes between healthy human individuals. Study-level results: Clonotypes that were shared across several donors made up around 5% of naive CD4 clonotypes. Non-shared clonotypes had lower generation probabilities than clonotypes shared by all four sorted-subset donors.

Germline CDR1 MNHEY, CDR2 SMNVEV (reference sequence). CDR3 size: 15 residues. The V end was cut by 5 bases, the J end by 2 bases, with 16 bases between. Sequencing input: memory CD4+ T cells from PBMCs. As to subset: CD45RA-negative fraction. This clonotype was obtained from a man between 18 and 35 years old in good health. Some clones in this sample may be carry-over from other donors' samples. This chain joins TRBV27 and TRBJ2-7; a possible D gene is TRBD1 (8 bases). CDR3 nucleotides: TGTGCCAGCAGTCGTCAAACAGGGGGGGCCTACGAGCAGTACTTC. Translation gives CASSRQTGGAYEQYF.